This is a list of T cell receptor beta chains from one sample in a study of shared clonotypes between healthy human individuals. Profiled with immunoSEQ multiplex PCR; TCRdb holds only in-frame clones, not every one. This sample has roughly 2,000,000 clones, with just over 90% found just once. The sample was naive CD8+ T cells from PBMCs. Receptors originate from a man between 18 and 35 years old in good health. Some clones in this sample may be carry-over from other donors' samples. Each CDR3 is given with its conserved first and last residue. D genes are given only for firm matches. Clone size is stated in some rows and not others, as once, few, many or a class when expanded.

size	V	J	D	DNA	CDR3
.	TRBV5-1	TRBJ2-7	TRBD1	TGCGCCAGCACGGGGACAGGGCCCTACGAGCAGTACTTC	CASTGTGPYEQYF
.	TRBV27	TRBJ2-1	.	TGTGCCAGCAGTAAAGAACAGGGTCCGCACTACAATGAGCAGTTCTTC	CASSKEQGPHYNEQFF
once	TRBV4-1	TRBJ1-2	.	TGCGCCAGCAGCCAAGATTTAAGGACCGCATATGGCTACACCTTC	CASSQDLRTAYGYTF
.	TRBV6-6	TRBJ1-2	.	TGTGCCAGCAGTGGTTGGGACAATCACTATGGCTACACCTTC	CASSGWDNHYGYTF
.	TRBV29-1	TRBJ2-7	TRBD2	TGCAGCGTGGGGGGGGGAAGCTCCTACGAGCAGTACTTC	CSVGGGSSYEQYF
.	TRBV19	TRBJ2-3	TRBD2	TGTGCCAGTAGTATTCTACTAGCGCACACAGATACGCAGTATTTT	CASSILLAHTDTQYF
.	TRBV28	TRBJ1-1	TRBD1	TGTGCCAGCAGTTGGGACAGGGGCATGAACACTGAAGCTTTCTTT	CASSWDRGMNTEAFF
.	TRBV6-1	TRBJ2-7	TRBD2	TGTGCCAGCAGTGAAGGACTAGCGGACCTCTCCTACGAGCAGTACTTC	CASSEGLADLSYEQYF
.	TRBV19	TRBJ2-1	.	TGTGCCAGTAGTATTGTTTCTAGTCCATACAATGAGCAGTTCTTC	CASSIVSSPYNEQFF
.	TRBV5-5	TRBJ2-7	.	TGTGCCAGCAGCTGGAGAATAGCGGACTCGCTCTTGGAGCAGTACTTC	CASSWRIADSLLEQYF
.	TRBV29-1	TRBJ2-5	.	TGCAGTATGTCTCAAGAGACCCAGTACTTC	CSMSQETQYF
.	TRBV27	TRBJ2-1	TRBD2	TGTGCCAGCAGCCCCGGGACTAGCGGTTACAATGAGCAGTTCTTC	CASSPGTSGYNEQFF
.	TRBV15	TRBJ1-5	.	TGTGCCACCAGCATCTCTTTCAGGGACCCGAATCAGCCCCAGCATTTT	CATSISFRDPNQPQHF
.	TRBV11-2	TRBJ1-1	TRBD1	TGTGCCAGCAGCCCTGGACAGGGGAGGACTGAAGCTTTCTTT	CASSPGQGRTEAFF
.	TRBV29-1	TRBJ2-7	TRBD1	TGCAGCGTACCCGGGCAGGGGGACTCCTACGAGCAGTACTTC	CSVPGQGDSYEQYF
.	TRBV7-6	TRBJ2-3	.	TGTGCCAGCAGCTTAGAAGGGGCCCGAGTGGCAGATACGCAGTATTTT	CASSLEGARVADTQYF
once	TRBV2	TRBJ2-7	.	TGTGCCAGCAGTGAAGGGCTCCGGACCTACGAGCAGTACTTC	CASSEGLRTYEQYF
.	TRBV12-2	TRBJ1-2	.	TGTGCCAGCAGCTCTCGAGACCTGGTCGCGCGAGGCTACACCTTC	CASSSRDLVARGYTF
.	TRBV10-1	TRBJ1-2	.	TGCGCCAGCAGTGAGTCGAGGATGGGGGGCTACACCTTC	CASSESRMGGYTF
.	TRBV19	TRBJ1-2	.	TGTGCCAGTACCCTCTCCCCTAATTACGGACGTGATGGCTACACCTTC	CASTLSPNYGRDGYTF
.	TRBV29-1	TRBJ2-7	TRBD2	TGCAGCGCCCGGGGGGAAGCCTACGAGCAGTACTTC	CSARGEAYEQYF
.	TRBV27	TRBJ1-1	.	TGTGCCAGCAGTTTATCGTCTAGGGGACTCCTCACTGAAGCTTTCTTT	CASSLSSRGLLTEAFF
.	TRBV27	TRBJ2-7	.	TGTGCCAGCAGTTTATTGAGTCCCAACTACGAGCAGTACTTC	CASSLLSPNYEQYF
once	TRBV7-3	TRBJ2-2	.	TGTGCCAGCAGCTTAAGTAATAAACGGGACGGCGGGGAGCTGTTTTTT	CASSLSNKRDGGELFF
few	TRBV27	TRBJ2-7	.	TGTGCCAGCAGTCCGGACTTCTACGAGCAGTACTTC	CASSPDFYEQYF
.	TRBV15	TRBJ2-5	.	TGTGCCACCAGCAGATCGGACAGTTATTCATTTCAAGAGACCCAGTACTTC	CATSRSDSYSFQETQYF
.	TRBV6-1	TRBJ2-7	.	TGTGCCAGCAGACCCCGGCCCCACCCCTCCTACGAGCAGTACTTC	CASRPRPHPSYEQYF
.	TRBV5-1	TRBJ2-3	TRBD1	TGCGCCAGCAGCTTGGAACAGGGGGCGGATACGCAGTATTTT	CASSLEQGADTQYF
.	TRBV15	TRBJ2-3	TRBD2	TGTGCCACCAGCAGAGGACTAGCCGTCGCGGCAGATACGCAGTATTTT	CATSRGLAVAADTQYF